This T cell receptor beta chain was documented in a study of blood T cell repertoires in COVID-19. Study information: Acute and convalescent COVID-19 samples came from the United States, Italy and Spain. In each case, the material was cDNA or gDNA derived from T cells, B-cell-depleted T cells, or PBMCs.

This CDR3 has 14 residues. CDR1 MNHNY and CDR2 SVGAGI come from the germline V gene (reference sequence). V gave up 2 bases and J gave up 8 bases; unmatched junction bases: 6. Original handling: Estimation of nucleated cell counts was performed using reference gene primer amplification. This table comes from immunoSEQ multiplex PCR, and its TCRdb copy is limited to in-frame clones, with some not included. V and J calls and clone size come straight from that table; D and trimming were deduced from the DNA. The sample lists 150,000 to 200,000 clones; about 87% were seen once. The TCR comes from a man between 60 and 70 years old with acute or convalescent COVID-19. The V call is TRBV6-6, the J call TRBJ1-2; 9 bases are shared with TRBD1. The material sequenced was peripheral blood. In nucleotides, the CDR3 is TGTGCCAGCAGTTACCTTAGGACAGGGGAAGGCTACACCTTC. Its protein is CASSYLRTGEGYTF.